This T cell receptor (beta chain) is from a study of blood T cell repertoires in COVID-19 (dated by TCRdb to about 2020). About the full investigation: Samples from collaborators originated in the United States, Italy and Spain and spanned both the acute and convalescent phases of COVID-19. The material from the prospective study consisted of cDNA or gDNA derived from T cells, B-cell-depleted T cells, or PBMCs. The dataset comprised deeply sampled blood TCRbeta repertoires from subjects exposed to, actively infected with, or recovered from COVID-19. A freely available public database, intended as a resource for researchers studying the immune response to SARS-CoV-2, is where the repertoires were released. Samples were obtained from the ongoing ImmuneRACE study (first 160 participants) and from some 1,300 subjects provided by 6 global collaborators. Sample metadata almost always included a de-identified subject ID, COVID-19 status, age in years and sex. HLA class I and class II types, where available, came from metadata supplied by the sample provider rather than from assay-based typing. General conclusions and limits of the study: The amount of clinical and demographic metadata varied by source and participant and was provided uncurated.

This clone was detected only a few times. Its cognate antigen has yet to be identified. No base-level quality is on record; no much larger clone is a single base apart. TCRbeta CDR3 regions were amplified from genomic DNA using the immunoSEQ Assay, a bias-controlled multiplex PCR. For the original study's pipeline: The number of nucleated cells in each sample was estimated from the amplification of reference gene primers within the assay. Sequence reads were collapsed and filtered to measure the absolute abundance of every unique TCRbeta CDR3 rearrangement. For each sample, productive Simpson clonality was calculated as the square root of Simpson's diversity index across productive rearrangements. TCRdb holds this immuneACCESS table with in-frame rearrangements only. Some clones are missing; in checked studies, unresolved V genes explain under half, and the rest has no known cause. V and J calls and clone size come straight from that table; D and trimming were deduced from the DNA. This sample is represented by some 250,000 clones; around 88% of them were singletons. The ten largest clonotypes hold around 2.9% of the sample.

CDR1 SGHNT and CDR2 YYREEE were looked up in the germline V gene (reference sequence). Including cysteine and phenylalanine, the CDR3 has 15 amino acids. Only the CDR3 DNA is retained, 45 bases long and in frame from the first base. For this chain, trimming is 4 bases at the V end and 0 bases at the J end, and the number of junction bases without a gene match is 3. Another Seattle source contributed samples from volunteer blood donors who had recovered from COVID-19. Each collaborating institution followed its own protocols to collect whole blood in K2EDTA tubes. For TCRbeta analysis, collaborators shipped samples as frozen whole blood, isolated PBMCs, or DNA extracted from either of those sample types.

The source material was peripheral blood. The V and J genes are TRBV5-4 and TRBJ2-7; 11 junctional bases match TRBD1. This TCR came from a woman aged 25 to 45 who had recovered from COVID-19. For the CDR3, the sequence is CASSPGTGGSYEQYF. The DNA reads as follows: TGTGCCAGCAGCCCCGGGACAGGGGGCTCCTACGAGCAGTACTTC.